This TCR beta chain was recovered during a study of blood T cell repertoires in COVID-19. The protocol was immunoSEQ multiplex PCR, while the TCRdb copy is restricted to in-frame clones and leaves out a portion. The sample has about 260,000 clones; 85% to 90% are singletons. The CDR3 is made up of 10 amino acids. Germline values: CDR1 LGHNT, CDR2 FRNRAP. The germline V and J ends were trimmed by 5 bases and 8 bases, with 6 bases remaining between them. The chain couples TRBV12-5 to TRBJ1-1; D uncertain. The sample comprised peripheral blood. The TCR comes from a woman aged 35 to 49 who had recovered from COVID-19. In DNA, the CDR3 is TGTGCTAGTGGTGCACAAGAAGCTTTCTTT. Residues: CASGAQEAFF.